The rows below give T cell receptor beta chains drawn from one sample of a study of shared clonotypes between healthy human individuals. Measured with immunoSEQ multiplex PCR; TCRdb has only the in-frame clones, and not every one. The data contain 1,500,000 or so clones, approximately 96% of them singletons. The sequencing input was naive CD4+ T cells sorted from blood. These receptors were collected from a man aged 25 to 40 in good health. Both conserved end residues are part of each CDR3. The order of the fields is J gene, V gene, CDR3 protein.

J gene: TRBJ1-4; V gene: TRBV18; CDR3 protein: CASSDNSLNGEKLFF
J gene: TRBJ1-5; V gene: TRBV7-9; CDR3 protein: CASSSAGGLGFNQPQHF
J gene: TRBJ1-3; V gene: TRBV19; CDR3 protein: CAVGKPTGNTIYF
J gene: TRBJ1-5; V gene: TRBV19; CDR3 protein: CASANTHSNQPQHF
J gene: TRBJ2-7; V gene: TRBV10-3; CDR3 protein: CAISVGQAYEQYF
J gene: TRBJ2-7; V gene: TRBV28; CDR3 protein: CASKPGTGVYEQYF
J gene: TRBJ2-5; V gene: TRBV18; CDR3 protein: CASSPLSGGRAEETQYF
J gene: TRBJ1-1; V gene: TRBV5-4; CDR3 protein: CASSHKLSNTEAFF
J gene: TRBJ2-5; V gene: TRBV5-1; CDR3 protein: CASSRDRGPETQYF
J gene: TRBJ2-1; V gene: TRBV15; CDR3 protein: CATSRDVPSGRAYEQFF
J gene: TRBJ2-7; V gene: TRBV5-5; CDR3 protein: CASSFRSAYEQYF
J gene: TRBJ1-2; V gene: TRBV2; CDR3 protein: CASSGQLANYGYTF
J gene: TRBJ2-1; V gene: TRBV5-6; CDR3 protein: CASSPTGGSYNEQFF
J gene: TRBJ2-1; V gene: TRBV18; CDR3 protein: CASSPRTGGYNEQFF
J gene: TRBJ2-1; V gene: TRBV7-8; CDR3 protein: CASSLRSSYNEQFF
J gene: TRBJ2-5; V gene: TRBV5-5; CDR3 protein: CASSDGPRETQYF
J gene: TRBJ1-1; V gene: TRBV29-1; CDR3 protein: CSAIKGEAFF
J gene: TRBJ1-1; V gene: TRBV7-6; CDR3 protein: CASSLVARGGTEAFF
J gene: TRBJ2-7; V gene: TRBV7-5; CDR3 protein: CVRSSDRDYEQYF